This T cell receptor (beta chain) came from a study of cytomegalovirus exposure and HLA in healthy donors. Study-wide results and limits: The authors considered a cluster of highly shared sequence variants likely to be a sequencing artifact. Analyses of presence/absence relied on an assumption of roughly uniform sequencing depth across donors.

Worth noting for this clone: Its antigen is still unknown.

Germline lookup yields CDR1 MNHNS and CDR2 SASEGT. The CDR3 length is 13 residues. With V trimmed by 7 bases and J by 5 bases, 8 bases remained unmatched. The PCR made use of 60 Vbeta and 13 Jbeta primers. Produced via immunoSEQ multiplex PCR; TCRdb's table is partial and in-frame only. The sample shows about 120,000 clones, 74% of them seen only once. The chain is built from TRBV6-1 and TRBJ2-7; 7 bases are shared with TRBD1. The specimen sequenced was PBMCs. The source is a male donor in good health and CMV-seronegative. Written as DNA, the CDR3 is TGTGCCAGCAAATGGACAGGTCCTGACGAGCAGTACTTC. Its translation: CASKWTGPDEQYF.